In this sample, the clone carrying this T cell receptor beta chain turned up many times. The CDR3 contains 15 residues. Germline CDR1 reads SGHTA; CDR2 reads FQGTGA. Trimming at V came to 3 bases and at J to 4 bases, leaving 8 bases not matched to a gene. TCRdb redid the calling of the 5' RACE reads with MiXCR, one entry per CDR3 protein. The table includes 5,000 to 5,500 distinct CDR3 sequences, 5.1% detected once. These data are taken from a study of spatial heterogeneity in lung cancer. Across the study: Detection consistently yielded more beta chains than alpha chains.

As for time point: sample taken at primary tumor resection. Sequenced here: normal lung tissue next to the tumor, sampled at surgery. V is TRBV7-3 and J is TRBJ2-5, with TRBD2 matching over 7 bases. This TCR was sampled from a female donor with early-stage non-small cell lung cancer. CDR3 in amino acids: CASSFGGSNGETQYF. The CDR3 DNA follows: TGTGCCAGCAGCTTCGGCGGGAGTAACGGAGAGACCCAGTACTTC.